The 8 T cell receptor beta chains presented below share a single source sample, sequenced in a study of identical twins. TCRdb re-derived calls from the 5' RACE reads in MiXCR, one entry per CDR3 protein. Here the sample spans 420,000 or so distinct CDR3 sequences, roughly 18% being singletons. Sequenced: naive T cells sorted from blood. These receptors came from a man between 45 and 60 years old in good health.

This rearrangement joins TRBV4-3 to TRBJ1-2; D might be TRBD1 (6 bases). CDR1 and CDR2 (germline): LGHNA, YSLEER. V lost 1 base, J lost 8 bases, and 14 bases lay in between. CDR3 length: 14 amino acids. The CDR3 DNA reads as TGCGCCAGCAGCCAAGGACGGGGGGCAGACGGCTACACCTTC. Residues: CASSQGRGADGYTF.

The rearrangement links TRBV4-3 to TRBJ1-3; D is undetermined. CDR3 size: 13 residues. The V gene lost 0 bases and the J gene lost 8 bases, with 8 bases spanning the gap. CDR1 and CDR2 from the germline V gene are LGHNA and YSLEER. This chain's CDR3 is CASSQDRGYTIYF. The CDR3 coding sequence is TGCGCCAGCAGCCAAGACCGTGGGTACACCATATATTTT.

This chain connects TRBV19 to TRBJ2-1; D perhaps matches TRBD2 (6 bases). This CDR3 has 15 residues. Trimming took 3 bases from V and 0 from J, leaving 9 bases between them. Germline values: CDR1 LNHDA, CDR2 SQIVND (reference sequence). The CDR3: CASSMTRGSYNEQFF. CDR3 in DNA: TGTGCCAGTAGTATGACGCGGGGCTCCTACAATGAGCAGTTCTTC.

This clonotype was recorded a few times. The V call is TRBV29-1, the J call TRBJ2-1; TRBD1 aligns across 8 bases. Losses at the gene ends were 6 bases for V and 7 bases for J; bases not matched to a gene: 5. The CDR3 has 12 amino acids. CDR1 and CDR2 from the germline V gene are SQVTM and ANQGSEA. CDR3 amino acids: CSVRQGWNEQFF. The CDR3 DNA is TGCAGCGTCCGACAGGGGTGGAATGAGCAGTTCTTC.

This clonotype has ten or more counts. CDR3 sequence: CASSELSGGFGKNIQYF. The DNA of the CDR3 is TGTGCCAGCAGTGAACTTAGCGGGGGCTTCGGCAAAAACATTCAGTACTTC. V usage is TRBV2 and J usage is TRBJ2-4; 9 positions match TRBD2. There are 17 residues in the CDR3. The germline V gene encodes CDR1 SNHLY and CDR2 FYNNEI. J gave up 3 bases and V 2 bases, and 8 bases lay outside the gene matches.

A single count supports this clonotype. This chain connects TRBV10-3 to TRBJ2-2; D not resolved. CDR3 length: 16 amino acids. Looked up from germline, CDR1 is ENHRY and CDR2 is SYGVKD. Trimming shortened V by 5 bases and J by 5 bases, and 18 bases separated the two germline ends. This CDR3 reads CAISRVMGPGTGELFF. The CDR3 DNA reads TGTGCCATCAGTAGAGTCATGGGCCCCGGGACCGGGGAGCTGTTTTTT.

The chain carries TRBV10-3 and TRBJ2-3; D uncertain. CDR1 is ENHRY, CDR2 SYGVKD, per germline. CDR3 size: 16 residues. V was pared by 0 bases and J by 5 bases, with 15 bases between. The CDR3 DNA reads TGTGCCATCAGTGAGTCGGCGGCGGCCAGTGGAGATACGCAGTATTTT. Amino acids: CAISESAAASGDTQYF.

As concerns this clonotype: This may be a read error: a much more frequent sequence differs by one nucleotide. The chain is built from TRBV20-1 and TRBJ1-6; unclear D gene. This CDR3 contains 14 residues. Germline V gene sequence: CDR1 DFQATT, CDR2 SNEGSKA (reference sequence). CDR3 sequence reads: CSARDERVNSPLRF. CDR3 bases: TGCAGTGCTAGAGATGAGCGGGTCAATTCACCCCTCCGCTTT.